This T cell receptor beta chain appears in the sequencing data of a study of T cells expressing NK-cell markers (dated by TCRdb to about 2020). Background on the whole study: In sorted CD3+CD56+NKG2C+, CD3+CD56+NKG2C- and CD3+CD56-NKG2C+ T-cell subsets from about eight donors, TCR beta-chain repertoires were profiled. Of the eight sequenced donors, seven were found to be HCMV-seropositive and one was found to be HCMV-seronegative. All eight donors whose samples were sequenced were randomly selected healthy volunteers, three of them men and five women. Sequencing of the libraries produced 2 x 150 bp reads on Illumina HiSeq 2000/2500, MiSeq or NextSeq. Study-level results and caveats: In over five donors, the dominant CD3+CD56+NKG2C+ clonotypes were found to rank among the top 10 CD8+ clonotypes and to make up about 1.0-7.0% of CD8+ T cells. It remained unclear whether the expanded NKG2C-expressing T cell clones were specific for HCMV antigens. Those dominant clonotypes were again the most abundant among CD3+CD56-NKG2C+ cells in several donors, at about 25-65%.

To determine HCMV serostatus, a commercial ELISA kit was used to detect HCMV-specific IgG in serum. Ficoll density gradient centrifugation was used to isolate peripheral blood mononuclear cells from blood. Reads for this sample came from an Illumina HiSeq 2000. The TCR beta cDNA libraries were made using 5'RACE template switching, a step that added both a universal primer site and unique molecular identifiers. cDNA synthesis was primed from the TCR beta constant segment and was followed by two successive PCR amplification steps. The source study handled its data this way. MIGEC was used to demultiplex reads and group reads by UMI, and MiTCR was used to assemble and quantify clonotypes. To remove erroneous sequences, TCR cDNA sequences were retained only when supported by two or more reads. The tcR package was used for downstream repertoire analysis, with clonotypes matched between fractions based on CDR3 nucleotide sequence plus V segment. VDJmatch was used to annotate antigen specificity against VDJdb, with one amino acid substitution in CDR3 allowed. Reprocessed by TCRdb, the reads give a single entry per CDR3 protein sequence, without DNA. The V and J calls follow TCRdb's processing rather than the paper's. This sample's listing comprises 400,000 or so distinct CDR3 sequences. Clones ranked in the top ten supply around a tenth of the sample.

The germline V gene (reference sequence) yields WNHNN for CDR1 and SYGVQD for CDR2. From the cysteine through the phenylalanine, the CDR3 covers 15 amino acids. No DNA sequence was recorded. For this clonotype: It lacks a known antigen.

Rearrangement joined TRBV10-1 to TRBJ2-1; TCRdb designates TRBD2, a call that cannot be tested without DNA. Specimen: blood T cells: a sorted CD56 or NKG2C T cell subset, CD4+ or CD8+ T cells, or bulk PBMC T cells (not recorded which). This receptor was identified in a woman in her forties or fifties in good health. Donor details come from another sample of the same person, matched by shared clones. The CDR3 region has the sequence CASSEYPAGVPEQFF.